Listed below are T cell receptor beta chains from one sample, sequenced in a study of T cells in Graves' hyperthyroidism and ophthalmopathy. TCRdb recomputed calls from the multiplex PCR reads with MiXCR, one row per CDR3 protein. The sample includes approximately 400,000 distinct CDR3 sequences, roughly 13% seen only once; the top ten take 25% to 30%. The sample consisted of blood. The receptors come from a man aged 45-65 years with Graves' ophthalmopathy. Both conserved end residues are part of each CDR3. Fields, in order: J gene, D gene, clone size, V gene, CDR3 DNA, CDR3 protein. The D gene is left open where the match is weak. Size values are once, few and many counts, or a class for expanded clones, and some rows have none.

J: TRBJ1-1; D: .; size: many; V: TRBV12-3/TRBV12-4; DNA: TGTGCCAGCAGTTCAACTAGGAACACTGAAGCTTTCTTT; CDR3: CASSSTRNTEAFF
J: TRBJ2-5; D: .; size: many; V: TRBV29-1; DNA: TGCAGCGTTGTAGGGGACCAAGGCAGCCAAGAGACCCAGTACTTC; CDR3: CSVVGDQGSQETQYF
J: TRBJ2-6; D: .; size: .; V: TRBV3-1; DNA: TGTGCCAGCAGCCAAAGCTTCACAGCCTCTGGGGCCAACGTCCTGACTTTC; CDR3: CASSQSFTASGANVLTF
J: TRBJ2-1; D: TRBD2; size: few; V: TRBV14; DNA: TGTGCCAGCACCGCGGGAGCGATACCCTACAATGAGCAGTTCTTC; CDR3: CASTAGAIPYNEQFF
J: TRBJ2-7; D: TRBD2; size: many; V: TRBV2; DNA: TGTGCCAGCAGGGGCGGGAGTTCCTACGAGCAGTACTTC; CDR3: CASRGGSSYEQYF
J: TRBJ1-1; D: .; size: many; V: TRBV5-8; DNA: TGTGCCAGCAGCACGTGGCGCGGCAGGGGATACGCTGAAGCTTTCTTT; CDR3: CASSTWRGRGYAEAFF
J: TRBJ1-1; D: .; size: many; V: TRBV3-1; DNA: TGTGCCAGCAGCTACAGCGACAGAAACACTGAAGCTTTCTTT; CDR3: CASSYSDRNTEAFF
J: TRBJ2-7; D: TRBD2; size: many; V: TRBV20-1; DNA: TGCAGTGCAAACCCTAGCGGGAGGGTGTACGAGCAGTACTTC; CDR3: CSANPSGRVYEQYF
J: TRBJ1-3; D: .; size: many; V: TRBV12-3/TRBV12-4; DNA: TGTGCCAGCAGTTTATTTCCTGGAAACACCATATATTTT; CDR3: CASSLFPGNTIYF
J: TRBJ2-1; D: .; size: many; V: TRBV3-1; DNA: TGTGCCAGCAGCCACGGACCCAACAATGAGCAGTTCTTC; CDR3: CASSHGPNNEQFF
J: TRBJ1-1; D: .; size: many; V: TRBV20-1; DNA: TGCAGTGCCGGGGGGGCCCTGAACACTGAAGCTTTCTTT; CDR3: CSAGGALNTEAFF